This T cell receptor beta chain was documented in a study of T cells in Graves' hyperthyroidism and ophthalmopathy. Thyroid ultrasound, orbital computed tomography, clinical symptoms, and serum thyroxine and TRAb underpinned diagnoses. The PBMCs were sourced from fresh peripheral blood (around 10 ml). This clonotype was seen at least ten times. Its antigen remains unidentified. Study-wide results and limits: Expanded thyroid clonotypes (above 0.001) were mostly also found in blood.

There were TCR beta CDR3 regions amplified from RNA transcripts. TCR CDR3 regions were first amplified by RT-PCR with HTBI primers. MiXCR was run by TCRdb on the multiplex PCR reads, yielding one entry per CDR3 protein. The repertoire consists of about 210,000 distinct CDR3 sequences, with approximately 16% occurring once and the leading ten covering about 41%. Germline CDR1 reads LGHDT; CDR2 reads YNNKEL (reference sequence). V was shortened by 4 bases and J by 4 bases, with 19 bases between the two germline ends. This CDR3 comprises 17 residues. The TCR was taken from a man between 35 and 55 years old with Graves' hyperthyroidism. The specimen was blood. This rearrangement joins TRBV3-1 to TRBJ2-2, with D possibly being TRBD2 (5 bases). This CDR3 is CASSRAIDLASTGELFF. CDR3 sequence (DNA): TGTGCCAGCAGCCGAGCCATCGACCTAGCATCCACCGGGGAGCTGTTTTTT.